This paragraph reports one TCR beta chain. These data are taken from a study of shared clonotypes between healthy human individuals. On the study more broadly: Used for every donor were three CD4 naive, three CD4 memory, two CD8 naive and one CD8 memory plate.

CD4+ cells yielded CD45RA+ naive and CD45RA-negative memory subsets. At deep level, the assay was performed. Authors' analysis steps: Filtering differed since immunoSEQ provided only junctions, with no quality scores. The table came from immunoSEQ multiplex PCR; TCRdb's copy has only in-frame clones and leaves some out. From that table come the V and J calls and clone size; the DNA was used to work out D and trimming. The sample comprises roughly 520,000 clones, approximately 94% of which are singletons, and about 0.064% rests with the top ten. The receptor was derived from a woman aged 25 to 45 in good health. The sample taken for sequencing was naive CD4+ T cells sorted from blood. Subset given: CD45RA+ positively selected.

CDR3 amino acids: CAWSPRRGDTEAFF. The CDR3 nucleotides read TGTGCCTGGAGCCCCCGAAGGGGGGACACTGAAGCTTTCTTT. The chain links TRBV30 to TRBJ1-1; TRBD1 is a possible D gene (6 bases). There are 14 residues in the CDR3. Trimming stripped 3 bases from V and 3 bases from J, with 14 bases between. Germline CDR1 is GTSNPN and CDR2 is SVGIG (reference sequence).